These 25 T cell receptor beta chains share one sample of origin, sequenced in a study of blood T cell repertoires in COVID-19. Measured with immunoSEQ multiplex PCR; TCRdb has only the in-frame clones, and not every one. The sample includes 150,000 to 200,000 clones, around 80% seen only once; the top ten take over 9.5%. The specimen was PBMCs or T cells enriched from blood (not recorded which). The source is a man aged 45-60 years who had recovered from COVID-19.

The V gene is TRBV19, the J gene TRBJ2-4, with 8 nucleotides matching TRBD2. The J segment lost 1 base and the V segment lost 8 bases, leaving 25 bases of the junction unmatched. The CDR3 spans 21 residues. Germline CDR1 reads LNHDA; CDR2 reads SQIVND (reference sequence). The CDR3 sequence: CASRPRTRGGAGGGAKNIQYF. CDR3 DNA sequence: TGTGCCAGTCGCCCGCGCACTCGGGGGGGGGCGGGGGGCGGGGCCAAAAACATTCAGTACTTC.

A word on this clone: The sample holds other DNA sequences that translate to the same CDR3. The chain carries TRBV9 and TRBJ1-2; the match to TRBD1 covers 7 bases. CDR1 is SGDLS and CDR2 is YYNGEE in the germline V gene. This CDR3 region has 13 residues. V shed 4 bases, J shed 4 bases, and the junction held 4 bases outside the gene matches. The CDR3 coding sequence is TGTGCCAGCAGCAAGGGGGCTGGCTATGGCTACACCTTC. Translation gives CASSKGAGYGYTF. The full variable domain, completed using reference TRBV9 and TRBJ1-2, is DSGVTQTPKHLITATGQRVTLRCSPRSGDLSVYWYQQSLDQGLQFLIQYYNGEERAKGNILERFSAQQFPDLHSELNLSSLELGDSALYFCASSKGAGYGYTFGSGTRLTVV.

The gene calls are TRBV4-2 and TRBJ2-6; TRBD1 matches at 7 bases. This CDR3 has 18 amino acids. Per the germline V gene, CDR1 is LGHNA and CDR2 is YNFKEQ. V lost 2 bases and J lost 2; bases outside the gene matches: 9. CDR3 amino acids: CASSQLDRVGTGANVLTF. The CDR3 region has the DNA TGTGCCAGCAGCCAATTAGACAGGGTCGGCACTGGGGCCAACGTCCTGACTTTC.

This clone came up once. This chain connects TRBV14 to TRBJ2-1; TRBD1 matches at 11 bases. Germline CDR1 reads SGHDN; CDR2 reads FVKESK. V lost 4 bases to trimming and J lost 1 base; unmatched junction nucleotides: 6. The CDR3 has 17 amino acids. CDR3 nucleotides: TGTGCCAGCAGCCTCGGACAGGGGGCGGTTTCCTACAATGAGCAGTTCTTC. This translates into CASSLGQGAVSYNEQFF.

The chain recombines TRBV4-2 with TRBJ1-6; D not resolved. The V gene lost 3 bases and the J gene lost 7 bases, with 16 bases spanning the gap. Per germline, CDR1 LGHNA and CDR2 YNFKEQ. This CDR3 is built from 16 residues. The CDR3 region is CASSQALSGRNSPLHF. The CDR3 bases are TGTGCCAGCAGCCAGGCCCTTTCGGGGAGGAATTCACCCCTCCACTTT.

Written as DNA, the CDR3 is TGTGCCAGCTCAGATTCGTGGGGCGGGAACAATGAGCAGTTCTTC. Protein product: CASSDSWGGNNEQFF. V is TRBV18 and J is TRBJ2-1, with D maybe TRBD2 (6 bases). Trimming shortened V by 5 bases and J by 5 bases, and 16 bases separated the two germline ends. The CDR3 runs 15 residues. Germline loops: CDR1 KGHSH, CDR2 LQKENI.

The gene calls are TRBV10-3 and TRBJ2-7; 8 bases align to TRBD1. V was pared by 6 bases and J by 3 bases, with 4 bases of the junction left unmatched. Germline loops: CDR1 ENHRY, CDR2 SYGVKD. The CDR3 totals 13 residues. CDR3 coding DNA: TGTGCCATCAGCCAAGGACAGGGCTACGAGCAGTACTTC. Translating gives CAISQGQGYEQYF.

The rearrangement joins TRBV15 to TRBJ2-1; 7 bases match TRBD2. The germline CDR1 and CDR2 sequences are LNHNV and YYDKDF (reference sequence). This CDR3 is 15 amino acids long. The trim removed 8 bases at V and 0 bases at J, leaving 7 bases unmatched. DNA of the CDR3: TGTGCCACCGGAGCGGGGACCAGCTCCTACAATGAGCAGTTCTTC. It specifies CATGAGTSSYNEQFF.

The chain combines TRBV4-3 with TRBJ2-7, with no clear D. The CDR3 loop spans 15 amino acids. Trimming shortened V by 0 bases and J by 0 bases, and 9 bases separated the two germline ends. Looked up from germline, CDR1 is LGHNA and CDR2 is YSLEER. The CDR3 region is CASSQDGGGSYEQYF. Written as DNA, the CDR3 is TGCGCCAGCAGCCAAGATGGTGGCGGCTCCTACGAGCAGTACTTC.

The chain combines TRBV4-1 with TRBJ1-2, with unresolved D. CDR3 length equals 15 residues. With 1 base removed from V and 4 bases from J, the gap between germline ends came to 13 bases. Germline CDR1 MGHRA, CDR2 YSYEKL. The chain's CDR3 is CASSQVSRRFYGYTF. CDR3 nucleotide sequence: TGCGCCAGCAGCCAAGTAAGCAGGAGGTTCTATGGCTACACCTTC.

The chain joins TRBV29-1 to TRBJ2-1; 7 nucleotides line up with TRBD1. The CDR3 spans 13 residues. J lost 5 bases, V lost 6 bases, and 7 bases had no gene match. Looked up from germline, CDR1 is SQVTM and CDR2 is ANQGSEA. CDR3 DNA: TGCAGCGTATACCCCCAGGGGGACAATGAGCAGTTCTTC. It translates to CSVYPQGDNEQFF.

The chain combines TRBV3-1 (or the pseudogene TRBV3-2) with TRBJ1-1; no clear D gene. CDR1 is LGHDT and CDR2 is YNNKEL in the germline V gene (reference sequence). V lost 0 bases to trimming and J lost 4 bases, with 9 bases between them. The CDR3 length is 14 residues. In DNA form, the CDR3 reads TGTGCCAGCAGCCAAGACGGGTCCCTCACTGAAGCTTTCTTT. It is translated as CASSQDGSLTEAFF.

The rearrangement uses TRBV11-3 and TRBJ2-7; 9 positions agree with TRBD1. V shed 5 bases and J 5 bases; nucleotides not matched to a gene: 13. The CDR3 extends over 16 amino acids. CDR1 is SGHNT, CDR2 YENEEA, per germline. The CDR3 sequence: CASSPSAGTGFNEQYF. CDR3 nucleotide sequence: TGTGCCAGCAGCCCCTCGGCGGGGACAGGGTTCAACGAGCAGTACTTC.

V is TRBV19 and J is TRBJ1-2; 12 bases are shared with TRBD1. After removal of 5 bases from V and 4 bases from J, the junction contained 8 bases not matched to a gene. From germline, CDR1 is LNHDA and CDR2 SQIVND (reference sequence). The CDR3 is made up of 16 amino acids. Here the CDR3 reads CASSASAGQGAYGYTF. CDR3 nucleotide sequence: TGTGCCAGTAGTGCTTCTGCGGGACAGGGGGCCTATGGCTACACCTTC.

The chain has TRBV25-1 and TRBJ1-5; a weak D match, TRBD1 (6 bases). The CDR3 consists of 18 residues. The V gene's germline CDR1 is MGHDK and CDR2 SYGVNS. Deletions cut 5 bases from V and 0 bases from J, with 20 bases between. The CDR3, as DNA: TGTGCCAGCAGTAGGAGTGGCAGGGGATCTGATAGCAATCAGCCCCAGCATTTT. This translates into CASSRSGRGSDSNQPQHF.

The V and J genes are TRBV20-1 and TRBJ2-5; possibly TRBD1 for D (6 bases). Germline V CDR1 and CDR2: DFQATT, SNEGSKA (reference sequence). The CDR3 contains 15 residues. V was cut by 3 bases and J by 3 bases, with 17 bases left in between. The chain's CDR3 is CSASRPGERKETQYF. DNA for the CDR3: TGCAGTGCTAGTAGGCCAGGGGAGAGGAAAGAGACCCAGTACTTC.

This clone has only one observation. This rearrangement joins TRBV10-2 to TRBJ1-3, with D tentatively TRBD1 (6 bases). Trimming took off 4 bases at V and 7 bases at J, with 17 bases between the two ends. The CDR3 loop spans 15 amino acids. Per the germline V gene, CDR1 is WSHSY and CDR2 is SAAADI. The DNA of the CDR3 is TGCGCCAGCAGTGCTGGGGGCTACCAAAGCAACACCATATATTTT. Translation: CASSAGGYQSNTIYF.

This sequence joins TRBV5-1 and TRBJ1-4; D unresolved. Deletions cut 8 bases from V and 7 bases from J, with 15 bases between. Germline V gene sequence: CDR1 SGHRS, CDR2 YFSETQ. The CDR3 has 13 amino acids. DNA of the CDR3: TGCGCCAGTACCGAGGCAACGGGTGAAAAACTGTTTTTT. Translated: CASTEATGEKLFF. Full variable domain (outside the CDR3, taken from reference TRBV5-1 and TRBJ1-4): KAGVTQTPRYLIKTRGQQVTLSCSPISGHRSVSWYQQTPGQGLQFLFEYFSETQRNKGNFPGRFSGRQFSNSRSEMNVSTLELGDSALYLCASTEATGEKLFFGSGTQLSVL.

The gene calls are TRBV3-1 (or the pseudogene TRBV3-2) and TRBJ2-2, with D uncertain. Germline V gives CDR1 LGHDT, CDR2 YNNKEL (reference sequence). The ends were cut back, 2 bases at V and 6 bases at J, with 13 bases in the middle. This CDR3 spans 15 amino acids. CDR3 sequence (DNA): TGTGCCAGCAGCCAACCCTGGTCCCGGGCCGGGGAGCTGTTTTTT. It translates to CASSQPWSRAGELFF.

The chain links TRBV10-1 to TRBJ2-2; D is possibly TRBD1 (5 bases). CDR1 and CDR2 from the germline V gene are WNHNN and SYGVQD (reference sequence). The CDR3 is made up of 16 amino acids. Trimming pared 3 bases from V and 1 base from J, leaving 12 bases between. The CDR3 spells CASSDIQQGNTGELFF. CDR3 DNA sequence: TGCGCCAGCAGTGACATACAGCAGGGGAACACCGGGGAGCTGTTTTTT.

The CDR3, as DNA: TGTGCCAGCAGCCTGAGACAGGGGAATGAAAAACTGTTTTTT. Translating it yields CASSLRQGNEKLFF. The chain carries TRBV5-5 and TRBJ1-4; 8 bases align to TRBD1. Looked up from germline, CDR1 is SGHKS and CDR2 is YYEKEE (reference sequence). V lost 4 bases and J lost 5; bases outside the gene matches: 4. The CDR3 contains 14 residues.

The V gene is TRBV19, the J gene TRBJ1-1; 7 nucleotides align to TRBD1. With V trimmed by 8 bases and J by 2 bases, 8 bases remained unmatched. Per germline, CDR1 LNHDA and CDR2 SQIVND (reference sequence). The CDR3 covers 14 residues. CDR3 in DNA: TGTGCCAGTGGCATAGGGACAGCAAACACTGAAGCTTTCTTT. Its translation is CASGIGTANTEAFF.

In its sample, this clone was seen a few times. This rearrangement joins TRBV6-6 to TRBJ1-5; tentatively, D is TRBD1 (6 bases). Trimming stripped 5 bases from V and 7 bases from J, with 15 bases between. Germline V lookup: CDR1 MNHNY, CDR2 SVGAGI (reference sequence). The CDR3 is made up of 14 amino acids. This CDR3 reads CASSRSGAGQPQHF. The CDR3 DNA follows: TGTGCCAGCAGTCGATCAGGGGCGGGACAGCCCCAGCATTTT.

The V call is TRBV5-6, the J call TRBJ1-4; maybe TRBD1 (6 bases). Germline V gene sequence: CDR1 SGHDT, CDR2 YYEEEE. V lost 2 bases to trimming and J lost 8 bases, with 7 bases between them. This CDR3 region has 12 residues. The CDR3 sequence: CASSFTGEKLFF. CDR3 in DNA: TGTGCCAGCAGCTTCACAGGGGAAAAACTGTTTTTT.

The chain links TRBV6-4 to TRBJ1-2; 7 bases match TRBD1. J gave up 2 bases and V 4 bases, and 7 bases lay outside the gene matches. Per germline, CDR1 MRHNA and CDR2 SNTAGT. This CDR3 comprises 15 residues. Here the CDR3 DNA reads TGTGCCAGCAGTGCGGAGGCAGGGGGGAACTATGGCTACACCTTC. Its protein product is CASSAEAGGNYGYTF.